One sample yielded the 30 T cell receptor beta chains listed below, sequenced in a study of OX40 agonist ivuxolimab in advanced cancers. Here immunoSEQ multiplex PCR was the method, and the copy in TCRdb shows in-frame clones only, minus some. This sample carries tens of thousands of clones, roughly 80% of them seen once, and the ten largest clones take 0.65% to 0.85%. This sample comprised CD4+ or CD8+ T cells sorted from blood, obtained in a trial of the OX40 agonist ivuxolimab. The receptors were sampled from an adult with an advanced solid tumor such as melanoma, head and neck, liver or kidney cancer.

The chain combines TRBV5-1 with TRBJ1-3; 8 bases fit TRBD1. V shed 4 bases, J shed 2 bases, and the junction held 5 bases outside the gene matches. There are 15 residues in the CDR3. The germline gives CDR1 SGHRS, CDR2 YFSETQ. DNA for the CDR3: TGCGCCAGCAGCATGATGACAGGGGCTGGAAACACCATATATTTT. Its translation is CASSMMTGAGNTIYF.

This chain connects TRBV4-1 to TRBJ2-1; a weak D match, TRBD1 (6 bases). The germline V gene has CDR1 MGHRA and CDR2 YSYEKL. This CDR3 has 15 amino acids. V lost 1 base and J 5 bases, leaving 12 bases between the germline ends. In nucleotides, the CDR3 is TGCGCCAGCAGCCAAGTCCCGAGGGGGAACAATGAGCAGTTCTTC. It codes for CASSQVPRGNNEQFF.

Note on this clone: Compared with germline, one end of the junction differs, possibly owing to a read error. The chain combines TRBV2 with TRBJ1-6; the D is unclear. The CDR3 sequence is 12 residues long. Germline V gene data show CDR1 as SNHLY and CDR2 as FYNNEI. CDR3 sequence: CASSAYNSPLHF. In DNA, the CDR3 is TGTGCCAGCAGTGCCTACAATTCACCCCTCCACTTT.

This clone has just a few counts. In the same sample, other DNA sequences code for this CDR3. The V gene is TRBV19, the J gene TRBJ2-7; 11 bases align to TRBD1. Per the germline V gene, CDR1 is LNHDA and CDR2 is SQIVND (reference sequence). J gave up 4 bases and V 3 bases, and 2 bases lay outside the gene matches. This CDR3 region has 14 residues. The CDR3 nucleotides read TGTGCCAGTAGTATTGGACAGGGGGCGTACGAGCAGTACTTC. Translated: CASSIGQGAYEQYF.

J is TRBJ1-4 and V is TRBV6-6; D unresolved. The germline V and J ends were trimmed by 4 bases and 5 bases, with 11 bases remaining between them. The length of the CDR3 is 14 residues. Germline CDR1 and CDR2: MNHNY and SVGAGI (reference sequence). Written as DNA, the CDR3 is TGTGCCAGCAGTTCACCCGACGGGAATGAAAAACTGTTTTTT. Translated, it gives CASSSPDGNEKLFF.

The DNA for the CDR3 is TGCGCCAGCAGCCCCGGACCTGGGGGTAACACCGGGGAGCTGTTTTTT. Amino acid sequence: CASSPGPGGNTGELFF. The chain is built from TRBV4-1 and TRBJ2-2; D may be TRBD1 or TRBD2 (5 bases each). There are 16 residues in the CDR3. The germline gives CDR1 MGHRA, CDR2 YSYEKL. V was cut by 4 bases and J by 2 bases, with 14 bases left in between.

V and J are TRBV11-1 and TRBJ2-3; D is possibly TRBD1 or TRBD2 (5 bases each). Trimming shortened V by 1 base and J by 0 bases, and 8 bases separated the two germline ends. CDR3 length equals 15 residues. Per germline, CDR1 SGHAT and CDR2 FQDESV (reference sequence). The chain's CDR3 is CASSLVGVSTDTQYF. DNA for the CDR3: TGTGCCAGCAGCTTAGTGGGGGTTAGCACAGATACGCAGTATTTT. Combining the CDR3 with reference TRBV11-1 and TRBJ2-3 gives the whole variable domain EAEVAQSPRYKITEKSQAVAFWCDPISGHATLYWYRQILGQGPELLVQFQDESVVDDSQLPKDRFSAERLKGVDSTLKIQPAELGDSAMYLCASSLVGVSTDTQYFGPGTRLTVL.

The chain is built from TRBV4-2 and TRBJ1-3, with D possibly being TRBD1 (6 bases). This CDR3 is 15 amino acids long. The germline V gene has CDR1 LGHNA and CDR2 YNFKEQ. V lost 2 bases, J lost 8 bases, and 16 bases lay in between. CDR3 residues: CASSQHRGEGDTIYF. CDR3 nucleotide sequence: TGTGCCAGCAGCCAACACCGTGGAGAGGGGGACACCATATATTTT.

The chain uses TRBV4-2 and TRBJ2-3; TRBD2 is a possible D gene (7 bases). This CDR3 spans 16 amino acids. Germline CDR1 is LGHNA and CDR2 is YNFKEQ. The ends were cut back, 4 bases at V and 4 bases at J, with 18 bases in the middle. CDR3 protein: CASSRPRGGGADTQYF. CDR3 in DNA: TGTGCCAGCAGCCGGCCCCGGGGAGGGGGGGCAGATACGCAGTATTTT.

V and J are TRBV6-6 and TRBJ1-2; D is unresolved. CDR1 is MNHNY and CDR2 is SVGAGI in the germline V gene (reference sequence). V shed 4 bases and J shed 4 bases, with 16 bases lying between them. This CDR3 has 15 amino acids. DNA for the CDR3: TGTGCCAGCAGTTCCCCCTCCCCTGGTCCCTATGGCTACACCTTC. Translated: CASSSPSPGPYGYTF.

This chain connects TRBV5-6 to TRBJ2-5; TRBD1 aligns across 8 bases. Germline trimming cut 2 bases from V and 3 bases from J; bases unmatched to any gene: 6. The germline CDR1 and CDR2 sequences are SGHDT and YYEEEE. CDR3 length: 15 residues. Here the CDR3 DNA reads TGTGCCAGCAGCTTCCGGACAGGGTCGGAAGAGACCCAGTACTTC. Translation gives CASSFRTGSEETQYF.

The gene calls are TRBV5-4 and TRBJ1-5; tentative D call: TRBD1 (5 bases). This CDR3 region has 14 residues. Germline-derived CDR1 and CDR2 are SGHNT and YYREEE (reference sequence). V gave up 0 bases and J gave up 1 base, with 5 bases separating them. The CDR3 protein is CASSLGGSNQPQHF. Here the CDR3 DNA reads TGTGCCAGCAGCTTGGGGGGGAGCAATCAGCCCCAGCATTTT. Supplemented by reference TRBV5-4 and TRBJ1-5, the full variable domain reads ETGVTQSPTHLIKTRGQQVTLRCSSQSGHNTVSWYQQALGQGPQFIFQYYREEENGRGNFPPRFSGLQFPNYSSELNVNALELDDSALYLCASSLGGSNQPQHFGDGTRLSIL.

The chain links TRBV12-5 to TRBJ1-1; D not resolved. Germline V gene data show CDR1 as LGHNT and CDR2 as FRNRAP. Deletions cut 3 bases from V and 2 bases from J, with 4 bases between. This CDR3 comprises 12 residues. CDR3 in amino acids: CASGFTNTEAFF. Written as DNA, the CDR3 is TGTGCTAGTGGTTTCACCAACACTGAAGCTTTCTTT.

V is TRBV6-1 and J is TRBJ2-5; 7 positions agree with TRBD1. The CDR3 totals 15 residues. Trimming took 4 bases from V and 5 from J; bases not matched to a gene: 10. Germline CDR1 reads MNHNS; CDR2 reads SASEGT. The CDR3 loop reads CASSGLQGRGETQYF. The CDR3 nucleotides are TGTGCCAGCAGTGGGCTACAGGGGCGAGGGGAGACCCAGTACTTC.

This chain joins TRBV2 and TRBJ2-7; maybe TRBD1 (6 bases). The CDR3 runs to 14 residues. V was cut by 2 bases and J by 5 bases, with 13 bases left in between. The germline CDR1 and CDR2 sequences are SNHLY and FYNNEI. This chain's CDR3 is CASSESRGSHEQYF. CDR3 DNA: TGTGCCAGCAGTGAAAGCAGGGGTAGCCACGAGCAGTACTTC.

The chain employs TRBV5-1 and TRBJ1-5; D possibly corresponds to TRBD1 (6 bases). V lost 0 bases, J lost 4 bases, and 8 bases lay in between. The CDR3 is 14 amino acids. CDR1 and CDR2 (germline): SGHRS, YFSETQ. CDR3 sequence (DNA): TGCGCCAGCAGCTTGGACACAGGGAATCAGCCCCAGCATTTT. Encoded protein: CASSLDTGNQPQHF.

The chain joins TRBV10-3 to TRBJ2-1; a weak D match, TRBD1 (5 bases). V was shortened by 2 bases and J by 9 bases, with 17 bases between the two germline ends. Germline V gene sequence: CDR1 ENHRY, CDR2 SYGVKD. CDR3 length: 15 residues. The chain's CDR3 is CAISEPGRDNGEQFF. The CDR3 nucleotides read TGTGCCATCAGTGAGCCGGGCAGGGATAATGGTGAGCAGTTCTTC.

The chain employs TRBV11-2 and TRBJ2-2; no clear D gene. V lost 4 bases and J lost 6, with 21 bases in between. This CDR3 contains 17 residues. Germline V gene sequence: CDR1 SGHAT, CDR2 FQNNGV. The CDR3 sequence is CASSSPTTLPWAGELFF. Here the CDR3 DNA reads TGTGCCAGCAGCTCTCCGACGACATTGCCGTGGGCCGGGGAGCTGTTTTTT.

The rearrangement uses TRBV19 and TRBJ1-2; D may be TRBD1 (6 bases). The V and J ends lost 4 bases and 2 bases respectively, with 14 bases between them. The CDR3 is 15 residues long. The germline CDR1 and CDR2 sequences are LNHDA and SQIVND (reference sequence). As DNA, the CDR3 is TGTGCCAGTAGTAAGAATAGACAGGAAAACTATGGCTACACCTTC. Translating it yields CASSKNRQENYGYTF. Complete variable domain (other parts from reference TRBV19 and TRBJ1-2): DGGITQSPKYLFRKEGQNVTLSCEQNLNHDAMYWYRQDPGQGLRLIYYSQIVNDFQKGDIAEGYSVSREKKESFPLTVTSAQKNPTAFYLCASSKNRQENYGYTFGSGTRLTVV.

This clone was seen only once. The V call is TRBV5-1, the J call TRBJ1-1; no clear D gene. Germline values: CDR1 SGHRS, CDR2 YFSETQ. This CDR3 region has 13 residues. Trimming shortened V by 4 bases and J by 0 bases, and 7 bases separated the two germline ends. Here the CDR3 reads CASSKDLNTEAFF. CDR3 coding DNA: TGCGCCAGCAGCAAGGACCTGAACACTGAAGCTTTCTTT. Based on the CDR3 plus reference TRBV5-1 and TRBJ1-1, the full variable domain is KAGVTQTPRYLIKTRGQQVTLSCSPISGHRSVSWYQQTPGQGLQFLFEYFSETQRNKGNFPGRFSGRQFSNSRSEMNVSTLELGDSALYLCASSKDLNTEAFFGQGTRLTVV.

This clone was detected a few times. The chain employs TRBV20-1 and TRBJ2-1, with D maybe TRBD1 (5 bases). Germline V gene data show CDR1 as DFQATT and CDR2 as SNEGSKA (reference sequence). Trimming took 8 bases from V and 7 from J, leaving 12 bases between them. The CDR3 has 11 residues. For the CDR3, the DNA is TGCAGTCCCAGGGTGGGAAATGAGCAGTTCTTC. Translated, it gives CSPRVGNEQFF.

This clone has a single count. One end of the junction is discordant with germline, which a read error may explain. The genes are TRBV9 and TRBJ1-6; D possibly corresponds to TRBD1 (5 bases). This CDR3 has 16 residues. CDR1 is SGDLS and CDR2 is YYNGEE in the germline V gene. CDR3 sequence reads: CASSGRLRDQGSALHF. The CDR3 coding sequence is TGTGCCAGCAGCGGACGACTCAGGGACCAGGGTTCAGCCCTCCACTTT.

This chain connects TRBV2 to TRBJ1-1; D is undetermined. The CDR3 has 16 amino acids. Germline CDR1 SNHLY, CDR2 FYNNEI. The V and J ends lost 8 bases and 3 bases respectively, with 22 bases between them. The CDR3 spells CASGGRAQNLDTEAFF. The CDR3 DNA sequence: TGTGCCAGCGGTGGGAGGGCGCAAAATCTGGACACTGAAGCTTTCTTT.

The genes are TRBV6-5 and TRBJ2-5; TRBD2 matches 10 bases. CDR3 length: 14 residues. After removal of 6 bases from V and 5 bases from J, the junction contained 6 bases not matched to a gene. The germline V gene encodes CDR1 MNHEY and CDR2 SVGAGI. CDR3 sequence (DNA): TGTGCCAGCAGCTCCGGGACTAGCGTTGAGACCCAGTACTTC. It encodes CASSSGTSVETQYF.

This clone came up a few times. The CDR3 DNA follows: TGTGCCACCAGCAAAGAACCGCCGGGACAGGGGAATCCTGGGGCCAACGTCCTGACTTTC. This codes for CATSKEPPGQGNPGANVLTF. The chain couples TRBV15 to TRBJ2-6; 10 bases are a match to TRBD1. Trimming removed 4 bases from V and 2 bases from J; junction bases left unmatched: 14. The CDR3 is made up of 20 amino acids. Germline-derived CDR1 and CDR2 are LNHNV and YYDKDF (reference sequence).

The chain is built from TRBV7-8 and TRBJ1-2; no firm D call. The CDR3 runs 13 residues. Germline V gene data show CDR1 as SGHVS and CDR2 as FQNEAQ. Deletions cut 1 base from V and 8 bases from J, with 11 bases between. CDR3 sequence reads: CASSLDWGGGYTF. The CDR3 DNA sequence: TGTGCCAGCAGCTTAGACTGGGGAGGGGGCTACACCTTC.

The chain recombines TRBV2 with TRBJ1-3; 7 positions match TRBD1. Germline CDR1 and CDR2: SNHLY and FYNNEI. CDR3 length equals 14 residues. Trimming removed 11 bases from V and 4 bases from J; junction bases left unmatched: 11. Written as DNA, the CDR3 is TGTGCCGAGCGGGCCAGGGGGAGCGGAAACACCATATATTTT. Amino acid sequence: CAERARGSGNTIYF. Filled out from reference TRBV2 and TRBJ1-3, the complete variable domain reads EPEVTQTPSHQVTQMGQEVILRCVPISNHLYFYWYRQILGQKVEFLVSFYNNEISEKSEIFDDQFSVERPDGSNFTLKIRSTKLEDSAMYFCAERARGSGNTIYFGEGSWLTVV.

This chain connects TRBV5-1 to TRBJ2-2; D unclear. The V gene's germline CDR1 is SGHRS and CDR2 YFSETQ. CDR3 length equals 13 residues. The V and J ends lost 6 bases and 3 bases respectively, with 9 bases between them. CDR3 sequence reads: CASTAIYTGELFF. CDR3 nucleotides: TGCGCCAGCACGGCGATCTACACCGGGGAGCTGTTTTTT.

V gene TRBV27 combines with J gene TRBJ1-5, with D uncertain. The CDR3 has 14 amino acids. Trimming took off 3 bases at V and 2 bases at J, with 8 bases between the two ends. From germline, CDR1 is MNHEY and CDR2 SMNVEV (reference sequence). The CDR3 here is CASSFRSGNQPQHF. DNA for the CDR3: TGTGCCAGCAGTTTTAGGTCGGGCAATCAGCCCCAGCATTTT.

This chain uses TRBV7-2 with TRBJ1-2; TRBD1 matches 10 bases. The germline gives CDR1 SGHTA, CDR2 FQGNSA. There are 14 residues in the CDR3. Losses at the gene ends were 2 bases for V and 14 bases for J; bases not matched to a gene: 11. The CDR3 loop is CASSLPGQGLRGTF. The CDR3 DNA reads as TGTGCCAGCAGCTTACCGGGACAGGGGTTAAGGGGGACCTTC.